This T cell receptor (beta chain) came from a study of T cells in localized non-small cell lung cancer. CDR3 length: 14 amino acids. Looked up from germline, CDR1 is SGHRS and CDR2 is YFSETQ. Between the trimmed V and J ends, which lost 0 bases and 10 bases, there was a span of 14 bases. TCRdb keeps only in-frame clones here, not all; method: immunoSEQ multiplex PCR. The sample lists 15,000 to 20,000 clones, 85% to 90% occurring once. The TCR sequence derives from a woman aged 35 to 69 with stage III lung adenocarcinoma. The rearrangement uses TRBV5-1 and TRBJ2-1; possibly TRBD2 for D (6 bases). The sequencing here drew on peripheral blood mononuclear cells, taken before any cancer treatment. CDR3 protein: CASSLGLNGGEQFF. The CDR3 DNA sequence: TGCGCCAGCAGCTTGGGACTCAATGGGGGGGAGCAGTTCTTC.